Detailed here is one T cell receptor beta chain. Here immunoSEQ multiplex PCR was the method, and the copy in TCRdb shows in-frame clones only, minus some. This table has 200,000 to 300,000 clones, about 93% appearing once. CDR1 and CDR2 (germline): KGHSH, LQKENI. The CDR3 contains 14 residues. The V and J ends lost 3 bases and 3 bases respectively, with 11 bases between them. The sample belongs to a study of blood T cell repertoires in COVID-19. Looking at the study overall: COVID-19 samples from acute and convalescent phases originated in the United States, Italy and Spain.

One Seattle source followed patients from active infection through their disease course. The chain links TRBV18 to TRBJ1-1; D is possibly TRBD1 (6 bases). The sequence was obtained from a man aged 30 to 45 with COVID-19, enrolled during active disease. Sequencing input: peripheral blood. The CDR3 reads CASSPEGGDTEAFF. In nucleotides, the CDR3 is TGTGCCAGCTCACCCGAAGGGGGGGACACTGAAGCTTTCTTT.